The rows below give T cell receptor beta chains drawn from one sample of a study of blood T cell repertoires in COVID-19. Clones were read by immunoSEQ multiplex PCR, and TCRdb kept only the in-frame ones, dropping some. The sample gives around 150,000 clones, 84% of which show up once; 8.5% to 9% is in the top ten. The sequenced sample was peripheral blood. The receptors were sampled from a man aged 30 to 45 with COVID-19, enrolled during active disease. CDR3s include the opening cysteine and the closing phenylalanine or tryptophan.

TRBJ2-4	TRBV4-3	CASSQDTAGAKNIQYF
TRBJ2-1	TRBV19	CASSRSLGGQGAGGVYNEQFF
TRBJ2-1	TRBV7-9	CASSLWRDYNEQFF
TRBJ2-2	TRBV28	CASSLSHTGELFF
TRBJ2-2	TRBV6-4	CASSLTGANTGELFF
TRBJ2-7	TRBV30	CAWSIAGGYYEQYF
TRBJ1-4	TRBV4-3	CASSQDGQGAANEKLFF
TRBJ1-2	TRBV7-3	CASSLGRDDGYTF
TRBJ1-2	TRBV2	CASRKQWTNYGYTF
TRBJ2-2	TRBV5-1	CASSRDRADTGELFF
TRBJ1-6	TRBV15	CATSRDGDRVKPLHF
TRBJ2-7	TRBV5-6	CASSLVGSRDEQYF
TRBJ1-5	TRBV30	CAWRLPGSNQPQHF
TRBJ1-1	TRBV27	CASSSGTGGTEAFF
TRBJ2-1	TRBV7-8	CASSTSRQREGPYNEQFF
TRBJ1-5	TRBV19	CASTSSFGQPQHF
TRBJ2-3	TRBV7-9	CASSGGGTDTQYF
TRBJ1-3	TRBV30	CAWSERQRNTIYF
TRBJ1-2	TRBV7-2	CASSPPRGARGNYGYTF
TRBJ2-3	TRBV6-6	CASSYSKERNTQYF